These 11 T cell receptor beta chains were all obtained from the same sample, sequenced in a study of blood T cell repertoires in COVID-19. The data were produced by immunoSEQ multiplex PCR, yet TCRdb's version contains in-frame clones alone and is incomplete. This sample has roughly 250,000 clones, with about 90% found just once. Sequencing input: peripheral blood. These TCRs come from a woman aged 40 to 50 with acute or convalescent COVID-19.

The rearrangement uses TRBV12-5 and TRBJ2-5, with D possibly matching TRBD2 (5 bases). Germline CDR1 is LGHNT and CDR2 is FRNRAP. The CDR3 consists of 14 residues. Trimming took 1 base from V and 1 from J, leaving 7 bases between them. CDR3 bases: TGTGCTAGTGGTTTGGGAGGGCCCCAAGAGACCCAGTACTTC. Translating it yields CASGLGGPQETQYF.

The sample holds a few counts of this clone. CDR3: CASSFRDRGSTEAFF. CDR3 nucleotide sequence: TGTGCCAGCAGTTTTAGGGACAGGGGCAGCACTGAAGCTTTCTTT. The chain has TRBV5-4 and TRBJ1-1; TRBD1 aligns across 10 bases. CDR3 size: 15 residues. Germline CDR1 SGHNT, CDR2 YYREEE (reference sequence). The J segment lost 4 bases and the V segment lost 5 bases, leaving 8 bases of the junction unmatched.

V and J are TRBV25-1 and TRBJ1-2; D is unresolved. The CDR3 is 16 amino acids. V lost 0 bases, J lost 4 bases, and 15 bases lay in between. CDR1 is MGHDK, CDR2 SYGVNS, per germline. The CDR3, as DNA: TGTGCCAGCAGTGAATATTTCCCCCCGCGGGGCTATGGCTACACCTTC. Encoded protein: CASSEYFPPRGYGYTF.

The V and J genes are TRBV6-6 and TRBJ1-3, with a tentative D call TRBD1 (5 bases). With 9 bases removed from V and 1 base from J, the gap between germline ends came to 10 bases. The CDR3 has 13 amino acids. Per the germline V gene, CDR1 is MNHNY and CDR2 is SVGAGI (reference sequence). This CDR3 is CASKTVSGNTIYF. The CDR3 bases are TGTGCCAGTAAGACAGTATCTGGAAACACCATATATTTT.

CDR3 in amino acids: CASSSHRLAGGPRVTGELFF. CDR3 nucleotides: TGTGCCAGCAGCTCCCATAGACTAGCGGGGGGCCCCCGGGTCACCGGGGAGCTGTTTTTT. The rearrangement links TRBV7-7 to TRBJ2-2; 13 positions agree with TRBD2. The CDR3 runs to 20 residues. V was pared by 4 bases and J by 4 bases, with 15 bases of the junction left unmatched. In germline, CDR1 is SSHAT, CDR2 FNYEAQ (reference sequence).

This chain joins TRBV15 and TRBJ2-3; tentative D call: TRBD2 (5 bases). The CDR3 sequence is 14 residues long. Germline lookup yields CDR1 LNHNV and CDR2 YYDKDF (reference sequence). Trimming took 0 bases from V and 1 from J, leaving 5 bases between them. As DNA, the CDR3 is TGTGCCACCAGCAGAGAGCGGGGCACAGATACGCAGTATTTT. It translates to CATSRERGTDTQYF.

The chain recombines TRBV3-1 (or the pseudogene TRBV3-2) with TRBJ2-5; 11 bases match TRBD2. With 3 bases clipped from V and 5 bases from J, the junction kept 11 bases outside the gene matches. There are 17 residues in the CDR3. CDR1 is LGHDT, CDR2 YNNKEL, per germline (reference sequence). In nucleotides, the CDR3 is TGTGCCAGCAGCCACCCCCCACTAGCGGGGGTTCGTGAGACCCAGTACTTC. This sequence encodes CASSHPPLAGVRETQYF.

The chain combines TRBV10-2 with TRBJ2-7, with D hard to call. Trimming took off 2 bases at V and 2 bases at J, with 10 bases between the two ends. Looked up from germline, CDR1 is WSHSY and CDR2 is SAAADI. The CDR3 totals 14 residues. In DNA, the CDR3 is TGCGCCAGCAGTGAGACTGTTACGCCCTACGAGCAGTACGTC. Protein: CASSETVTPYEQYV.

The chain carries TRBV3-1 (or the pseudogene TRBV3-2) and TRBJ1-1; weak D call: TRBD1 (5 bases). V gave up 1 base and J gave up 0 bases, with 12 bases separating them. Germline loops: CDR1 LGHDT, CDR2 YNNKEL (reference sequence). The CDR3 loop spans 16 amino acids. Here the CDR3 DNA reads TGTGCCAGCAGCCAAGTTTCAGGGCGTATGAACACTGAAGCTTTCTTT. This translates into CASSQVSGRMNTEAFF.

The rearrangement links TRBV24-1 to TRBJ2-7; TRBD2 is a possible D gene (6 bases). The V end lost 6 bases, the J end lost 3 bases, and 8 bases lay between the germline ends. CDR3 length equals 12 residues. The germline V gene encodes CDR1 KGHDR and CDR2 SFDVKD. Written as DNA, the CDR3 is TGTGCCACCAGTTCGGGGGACTACGAGCAGTACGTC. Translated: CATSSGDYEQYV.

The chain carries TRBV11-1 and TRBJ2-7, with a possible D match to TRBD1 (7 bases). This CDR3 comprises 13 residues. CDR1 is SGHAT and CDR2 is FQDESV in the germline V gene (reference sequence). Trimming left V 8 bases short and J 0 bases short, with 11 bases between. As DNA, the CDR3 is TGTGCCAGCGCGGGACAGAACTCCTACGAGCAGTACGTC. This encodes CASAGQNSYEQYV.